This T cell receptor beta chain was documented in a study of control samples from healthy donors and cancer patients. This CDR3 contains 15 residues. The V end lost 2 bases, the J end lost 0 bases, and 7 bases lay between the germline ends. Germline V gene data show CDR1 as MNHNY and CDR2 as SVGAGI (reference sequence). Data came from immunoSEQ multiplex PCR; TCRdb stores just in-frame clones and leaves some out. The sample has roughly 88,000 clones; approximately 86% are singletons. The sample consisted of blood. This receptor was identified in a man between 25 and 39 years old in good health. This rearrangement joins TRBV6-6 to TRBJ1-4, with D unclear. As DNA, the CDR3 is TGTGCCAGCAGTTACGGACCACCAACTAATGAAAAACTGTTTTTT. Its translation: CASSYGPPTNEKLFF.